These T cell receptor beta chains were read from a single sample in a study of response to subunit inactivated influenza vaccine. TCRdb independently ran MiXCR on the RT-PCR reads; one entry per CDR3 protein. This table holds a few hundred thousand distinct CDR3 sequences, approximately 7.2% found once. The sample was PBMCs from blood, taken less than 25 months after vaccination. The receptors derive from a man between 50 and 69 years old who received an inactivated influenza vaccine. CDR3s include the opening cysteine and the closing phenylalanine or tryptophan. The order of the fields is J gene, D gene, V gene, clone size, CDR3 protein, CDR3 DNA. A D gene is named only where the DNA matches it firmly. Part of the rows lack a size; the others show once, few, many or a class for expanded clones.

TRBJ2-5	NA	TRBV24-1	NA	CATSGAEGIQETQYF	TGTGCCACCAGTGGTGCCGAGGGAATCCAAGAGACCCAGTACTTC
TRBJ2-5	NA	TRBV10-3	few	CAMKDGHIFETQYF	TGTGCCATGAAGGATGGACATATTTTCGAGACCCAGTACTTC
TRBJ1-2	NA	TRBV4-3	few	CASSQVGLGSGYTF	TGCGCCAGCAGCCAAGTCGGTTTGGGTTCGGGCTACACCTTC
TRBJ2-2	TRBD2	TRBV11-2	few	CASRLGAGLAGNTGELFF	TGTGCCAGCAGATTAGGGGCGGGACTAGCGGGGAACACCGGGGAGCTGTTTTTT
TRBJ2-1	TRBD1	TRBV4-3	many	CASSHEDRGQLREHYNEQFF	TGCGCCAGCAGCCATGAGGACAGGGGGCAATTGAGGGAGCACTACAATGAGCAGTTCTTC
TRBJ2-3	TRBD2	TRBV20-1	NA	CSAGSASGRTDTQYF	TGCAGTGCTGGGTCGGCTAGCGGACGCACAGATACGCAGTATTTT
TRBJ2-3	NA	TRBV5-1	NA	CASSLNAPQRNMQYF	TGCGCCAGCAGCTTGAATGCCCCCCAACGAAATATGCAGTATTTT
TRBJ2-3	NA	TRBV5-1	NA	CACTPFGGSTDTQYF	TGCGCCTGCACCCCGTTTGGCGGGAGCACAGATACGCAGTATTTT
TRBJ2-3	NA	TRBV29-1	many	CSVEIGDTQYF	TGCAGCGTTGAAATCGGAGATACGCAGTATTTT
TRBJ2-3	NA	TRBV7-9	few	CASSREYSGLTDTQYF	TGTGCCAGCAGCCGCGAGTATAGCGGACTCACAGATACGCAGTATTTT
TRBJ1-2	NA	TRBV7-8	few	CASSDRANYGYTF	TGTGCCAGCTCCGACAGAGCTAACTATGGCTACACCTTC
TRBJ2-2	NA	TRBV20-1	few	CSAREPGKGTGELFF	TGCAGTGCTAGAGAGCCAGGGAAGGGCACCGGGGAGCTGTTTTTT
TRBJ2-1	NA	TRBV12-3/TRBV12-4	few	CASSTTGYNEQFF	TGTGCCAGCAGTACAACAGGGTACAATGAGCAGTTCTTC
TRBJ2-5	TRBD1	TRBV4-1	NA	CASSQAQGEETQYF	TGCGCCAGCAGCCAGGCTCAGGGGGAAGAGACCCAGTACTTC